Shown below are 9 T cell receptor beta chains from a single sample sequenced in a study of T cell responses to AZD1222 COVID-19 vaccine. Method: immunoSEQ multiplex PCR; TCRdb's copy keeps in-frame clones and lacks some. The data show about 270,000 clones, around 93% seen once. The material was peripheral blood, obtained 28 days after the second AZD1222 dose. The receptor set was obtained from an adult who received the AZD1222 COVID-19 vaccine.

V is TRBV18 and J is TRBJ2-3; 8 bases are a match to TRBD2. J gave up 2 bases and V 1 base, and 2 bases lay outside the gene matches. In germline, CDR1 is KGHSH, CDR2 LQKENI. The CDR3 contains 15 residues. In nucleotides, the CDR3 is TGTGCCAGCTCACCACAGCGGGAGACCACAGATACGCAGTATTTT. This codes for CASSPQRETTDTQYF.

J is TRBJ2-7 and V is TRBV7-6, with 7 positions matching TRBD2. Germline CDR1 and CDR2: SGHVS and FNYEAQ. The CDR3 contains 14 residues. Trimming took 1 base from V and 4 from J; bases not matched to a gene: 4. For the CDR3, the DNA is TGTGCCAGCAGCTTAGAATCTAGCGGTTACGAGCAGTACTTC. Translation gives CASSLESSGYEQYF. Variable domain in full (rest from reference TRBV7-6 and TRBJ2-7): GAGVSQSPRYKVTKRGQDVALRCDPISGHVSLYWYRQALGQGPEFLTYFNYEAQQDKSGLPNDRFSAERPEGSISTLTIQRTEQRDSAMYRCASSLESSGYEQYFGPGTRLTVT.

The chain recombines TRBV5-1 with TRBJ2-5; 9 positions match TRBD1. Germline CDR1 and CDR2: SGHRS and YFSETQ. This CDR3 is 14 amino acids long. V lost 3 bases, J lost 7 bases, and 7 bases stayed unmatched. In nucleotides, the CDR3 is TGCGCCAGCAGCTCTGGGACAGGGCAGGGGACCCAGTACTTC. Its translation: CASSSGTGQGTQYF.

In this sample, this clone turned up a few times. The chain carries TRBV28 and TRBJ1-5, with TRBD1 as a possible D gene (5 bases). V was trimmed by 2 bases and J by 2 bases, leaving 10 bases between them. The germline V gene encodes CDR1 MDHEN and CDR2 SYDVKM. The CDR3 sequence is 15 residues long. The CDR3 reads CASSLRGLGNQPQHF. CDR3 nucleotides: TGTGCCAGCAGTTTACGGGGACTGGGCAATCAGCCCCAGCATTTT.

The V gene is TRBV7-2, the J gene TRBJ1-5, with 7 positions matching TRBD1. Germline CDR1 and CDR2: SGHTA and FQGNSA. The CDR3 runs 12 residues. V lost 5 bases and J lost 8; bases outside the gene matches: 3. The chain's CDR3 is CASSPRGEPQHF. The CDR3 region has the DNA TGTGCCAGCAGCCCCAGGGGGGAGCCCCAGCATTTT.

This CDR3 is CSASLLGYEQYF. The CDR3 coding sequence is TGCAGTGCTAGTCTCCTAGGTTACGAGCAGTACTTC. This rearrangement joins TRBV20-1 to TRBJ2-7; D uncertain. Looked up from germline, CDR1 is DFQATT and CDR2 is SNEGSKA (reference sequence). V was pared by 3 bases and J by 4 bases, with 10 bases between. This CDR3 has 12 amino acids.

The chain uses TRBV9 and TRBJ1-3, with unresolved D. The germline V and J ends were trimmed by 0 bases and 3 bases, with 19 bases remaining between them. The CDR3 loop spans 18 amino acids. Germline-derived CDR1 and CDR2 are SGDLS and YYNGEE. The CDR3, as DNA: TGTGCCAGCAGCGTAGCTTCCCTTGCAGGCCTGGTTGGAAACACCATATATTTT. Translation gives CASSVASLAGLVGNTIYF. Full variable domain (remainder filled in from reference TRBV9 and TRBJ1-3): DSGVTQTPKHLITATGQRVTLRCSPRSGDLSVYWYQQSLDQGLQFLIQYYNGEERAKGNILERFSAQQFPDLHSELNLSSLELGDSALYFCASSVASLAGLVGNTIYFGEGSWLTVV.

The rearrangement joins TRBV7-8 to TRBJ1-3; D ambiguous. Trimming shortened V by 0 bases and J by 8 bases, and 17 bases separated the two germline ends. This CDR3 is built from 16 residues. Per germline, CDR1 SGHVS and CDR2 FQNEAQ. CDR3 in DNA: TGTGCCAGCAGCTTAGCTCTGGGAACGTACAACGACACCATATATTTT. It specifies CASSLALGTYNDTIYF. Using reference TRBV7-8 and TRBJ1-3 for the parts outside the CDR3, the full variable domain is GAGVSQSPRYKVAKRGQDVALRCDPISGHVSLFWYQQALGQGPEFLTYFQNEAQLDKSGLPSDRFFAERPEGSVSTLKIQRTQQEDSAVYLCASSLALGTYNDTIYFGEGSWLTVV.

The rearrangement uses TRBV10-3 and TRBJ1-1, with D unresolved. This CDR3 comprises 13 residues. Looked up from germline, CDR1 is ENHRY and CDR2 is SYGVKD. V lost 7 bases to trimming and J lost 0 bases, with 9 bases between them. Here the CDR3 reads CAIKGPMNTEAFF. The CDR3 nucleotides read TGTGCCATCAAAGGGCCCATGAACACTGAAGCTTTCTTT.